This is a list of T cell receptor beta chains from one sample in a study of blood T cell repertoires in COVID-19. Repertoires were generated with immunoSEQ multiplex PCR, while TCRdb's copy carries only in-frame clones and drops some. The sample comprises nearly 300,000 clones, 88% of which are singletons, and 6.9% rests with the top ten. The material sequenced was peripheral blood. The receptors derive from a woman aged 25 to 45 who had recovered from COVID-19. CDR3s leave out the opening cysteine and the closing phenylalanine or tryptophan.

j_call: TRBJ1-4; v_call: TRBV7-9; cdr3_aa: ASTTGEKLF
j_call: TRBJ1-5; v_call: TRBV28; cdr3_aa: ASSSYGGQGVQPQH
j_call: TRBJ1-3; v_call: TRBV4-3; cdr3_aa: ASSQVSGGNTIY
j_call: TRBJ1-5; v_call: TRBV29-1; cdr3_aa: SVRGGTGGDQPQH
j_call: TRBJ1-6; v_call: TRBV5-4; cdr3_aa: ASSFTGQNSPLH
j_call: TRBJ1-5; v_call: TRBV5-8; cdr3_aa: ASSPWQSRRADQPQH
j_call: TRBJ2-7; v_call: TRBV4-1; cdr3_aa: ASSLQNSGSTYEQY
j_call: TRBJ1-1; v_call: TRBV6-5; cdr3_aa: ASRSAGQGYTEAF
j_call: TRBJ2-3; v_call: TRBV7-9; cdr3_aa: ASSRLAGDADTQY
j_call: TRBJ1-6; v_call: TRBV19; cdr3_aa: ASSYKYSPLH
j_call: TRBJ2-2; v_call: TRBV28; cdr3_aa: ASSFEAGASGELF
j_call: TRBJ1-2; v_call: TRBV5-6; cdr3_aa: ASSLRDRLPYGYT
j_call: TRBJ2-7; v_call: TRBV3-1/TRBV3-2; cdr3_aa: ASSQSYEQY
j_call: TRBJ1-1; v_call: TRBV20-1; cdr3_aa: SASEDTQNTEAF
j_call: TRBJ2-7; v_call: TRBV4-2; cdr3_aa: ASRTSGGGSYEQY
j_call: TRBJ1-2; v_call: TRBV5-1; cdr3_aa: ASSLLPGKTNGYT
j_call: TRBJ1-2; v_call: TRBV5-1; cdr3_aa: ASSLAGVSGYT
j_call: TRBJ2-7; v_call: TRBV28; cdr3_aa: ASQGDPAYEQY
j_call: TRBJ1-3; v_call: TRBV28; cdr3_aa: ASSSPTGEGNTIY
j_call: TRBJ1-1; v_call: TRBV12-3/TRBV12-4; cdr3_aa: ASSLAGQGRAF
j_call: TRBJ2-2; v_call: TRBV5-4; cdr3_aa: ASSSGQLNTGELF
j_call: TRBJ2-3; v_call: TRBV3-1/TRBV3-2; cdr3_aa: ASSYPASTDTQY